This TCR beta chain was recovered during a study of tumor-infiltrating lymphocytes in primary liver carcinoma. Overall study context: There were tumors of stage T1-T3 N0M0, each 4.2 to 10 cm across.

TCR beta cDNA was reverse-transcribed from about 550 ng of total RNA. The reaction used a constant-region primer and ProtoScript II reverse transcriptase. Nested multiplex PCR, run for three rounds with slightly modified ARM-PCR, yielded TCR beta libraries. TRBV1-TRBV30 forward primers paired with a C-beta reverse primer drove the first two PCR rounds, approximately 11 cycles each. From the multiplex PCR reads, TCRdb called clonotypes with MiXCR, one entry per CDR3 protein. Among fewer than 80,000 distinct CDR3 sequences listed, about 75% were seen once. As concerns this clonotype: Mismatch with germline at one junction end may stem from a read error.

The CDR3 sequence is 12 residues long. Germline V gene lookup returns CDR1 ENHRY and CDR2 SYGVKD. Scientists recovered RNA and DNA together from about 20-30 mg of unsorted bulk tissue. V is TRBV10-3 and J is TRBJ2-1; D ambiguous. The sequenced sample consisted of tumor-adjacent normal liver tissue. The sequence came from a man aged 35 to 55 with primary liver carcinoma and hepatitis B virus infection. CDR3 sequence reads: CVISWKANEQFF. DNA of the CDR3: TGTGTCATCAGCTGGAAAGCCAATGAGCAGTTCTTC.